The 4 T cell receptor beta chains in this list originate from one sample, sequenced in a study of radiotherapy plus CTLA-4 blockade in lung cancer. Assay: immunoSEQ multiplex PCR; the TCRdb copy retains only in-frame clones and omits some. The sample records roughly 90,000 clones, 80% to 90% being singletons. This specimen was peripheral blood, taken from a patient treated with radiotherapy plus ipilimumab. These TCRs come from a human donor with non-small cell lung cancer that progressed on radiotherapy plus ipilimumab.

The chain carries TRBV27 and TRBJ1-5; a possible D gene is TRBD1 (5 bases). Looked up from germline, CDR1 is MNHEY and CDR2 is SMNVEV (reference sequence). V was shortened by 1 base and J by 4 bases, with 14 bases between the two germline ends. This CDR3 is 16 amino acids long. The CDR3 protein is CASSLFGGVENQPQHF. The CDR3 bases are TGTGCCAGCAGTTTATTTGGGGGTGTGGAGAATCAGCCCCAGCATTTT.

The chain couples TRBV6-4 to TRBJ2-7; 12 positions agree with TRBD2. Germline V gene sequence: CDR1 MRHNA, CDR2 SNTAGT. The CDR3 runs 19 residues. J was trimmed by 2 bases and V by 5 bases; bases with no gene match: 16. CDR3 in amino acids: CASSQHPGTSGRRPYEQYF. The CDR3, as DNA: TGTGCCAGCAGTCAACACCCCGGGACTAGCGGGCGCCGACCCTACGAGCAGTACTTC.

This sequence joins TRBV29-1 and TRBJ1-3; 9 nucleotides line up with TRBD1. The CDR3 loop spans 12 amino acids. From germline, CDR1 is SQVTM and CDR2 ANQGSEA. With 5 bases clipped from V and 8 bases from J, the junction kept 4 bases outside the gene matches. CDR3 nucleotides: TGCAGCGTTCGGGGACAGGGTGACACCATATATTTT. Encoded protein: CSVRGQGDTIYF.

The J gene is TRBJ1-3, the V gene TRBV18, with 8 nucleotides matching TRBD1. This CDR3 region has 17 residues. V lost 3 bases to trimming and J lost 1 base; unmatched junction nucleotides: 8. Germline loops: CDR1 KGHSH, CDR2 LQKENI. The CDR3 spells CASSPETGVNSGNTIYF. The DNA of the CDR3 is TGTGCCAGCTCACCTGAGACAGGGGTGAATTCTGGAAACACCATATATTTT. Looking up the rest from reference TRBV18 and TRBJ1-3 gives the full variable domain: NAGVMQNPRHLVRRRGQEARLRCSPMKGHSHVYWYRQLPEEGLKFMVYLQKENIIDESGMPKERFSAEFPKEGPSILRIQQVVRGDSAAYFCASSPETGVNSGNTIYFGEGSWLTVV.